Below, 24 T cell receptor beta chains from the same sample are listed, as sequenced in a study of T cell changes during pregnancy in multiple sclerosis. Generated by immunoSEQ multiplex PCR, the TCRdb table keeps only in-frame clones and is missing some. Here the sample spans about 20,000 clones, roughly 90% being singletons. Sequenced here: CD8+ T cells from peripheral blood mononuclear cells, sampled in the third trimester of pregnancy. These receptor sequences come from a female donor in good health, enrolled as a control in a pregnancy study.

The rearrangement uses TRBV7-8 and TRBJ2-3, with 14 positions matching TRBD2. Germline-derived CDR1 and CDR2 are SGHVS and FQNEAQ. The CDR3 covers 16 residues. Trimming cost V 3 bases and J 6 bases; bases outside gene matches: 5. The CDR3 DNA follows: TGTGCCAGCAGCTTCGGACTAGCGGGAGGTCTGGATACGCAGTATTTT. Amino acid sequence: CASSFGLAGGLDTQYF.

CDR3 bases: TGTGCCAGCAGCACTCCATTAAGCGGGGGAGACACCGGGGAGCTGTTTTTT. Amino acids: CASSTPLSGGDTGELFF. The V and J genes are TRBV9 and TRBJ2-2, with 8 bases identical to TRBD2. Germline-derived CDR1 and CDR2 are SGDLS and YYNGEE. V shed 4 bases, J shed 3 bases, and the junction held 11 bases outside the gene matches. This CDR3 is 17 amino acids long.

About this clone itself: This CDR3 is also generated by other DNA sequences in the sample. J is TRBJ2-7 and V is TRBV4-2, with 11 bases matching TRBD2. The CDR3 has 15 amino acids. V lost 2 bases, J lost 6 bases, and 6 bases stayed unmatched. Germline CDR1 and CDR2: LGHNA and YNFKEQ. This CDR3 is CASSQTSGRDVEQYF. CDR3 DNA: TGTGCCAGCAGCCAAACTAGCGGGAGAGACGTCGAGCAGTACTTC.

This chain connects TRBV11-2 to TRBJ2-2; TRBD2 matches at 11 bases. V lost 4 bases to trimming and J lost 8 bases; unmatched junction nucleotides: 18. Germline V gene data show CDR1 as SGHAT and CDR2 as FQNNGV. CDR3 length: 19 amino acids. Here the CDR3 reads CASSYGTIAGGLGGGELFF. CDR3 sequence (DNA): TGTGCCAGCAGCTACGGGACTATAGCGGGGGGGCTAGGCGGTGGGGAGCTGTTTTTT.

This clone came up a few times. The rearrangement links TRBV6-1 to TRBJ2-3, with 16 bases fitting TRBD2. This CDR3 has 15 residues. J gave up 4 bases and V 6 bases, and 1 base lay outside the gene matches. Germline CDR1 MNHNS, CDR2 SASEGT. The CDR3, as DNA: TGTGCCAGCAGGGGACTAGCGGGGGGGCCAGATACGCAGTATTTT. As protein: CASRGLAGGPDTQYF.

The chain carries TRBV5-1 and TRBJ2-1, with D perhaps matching TRBD2 (6 bases). The V end was cut by 1 base, the J end by 12 bases, with 26 bases between. The CDR3 is 17 residues long. Germline V gene data show CDR1 as SGHRS and CDR2 as YFSETQ. The DNA of the CDR3 is TGCGCCAGCAGCTTGATGAGGGCGGGAATAAGGGGTCAGGGGCAGTTCTTC. Translated, it gives CASSLMRAGIRGQGQFF.

The chain recombines TRBV7-9 with TRBJ2-2; no clear D gene. The CDR3 loop spans 14 amino acids. The V gene lost 2 bases and the J gene lost 5 bases, with 9 bases spanning the gap. The V gene's germline CDR1 is SEHNR and CDR2 FQNEAQ (reference sequence). The CDR3 loop reads CASSLLYQTGELFF. CDR3 nucleotide sequence: TGTGCCAGCAGCTTACTTTACCAGACCGGGGAGCTGTTTTTT.

The CDR3 DNA is TGTGCCAGCAGTGAAGCCCCAGATTGGAAGCGCTCCTACGAGCAGTACTTC. This gives the protein CASSEAPDWKRSYEQYF. This chain uses TRBV6-1 with TRBJ2-7; D call uncertain. There are 17 residues in the CDR3. CDR1 and CDR2 from the germline V gene are MNHNS and SASEGT. Trimming cost V 0 bases and J 0 bases, with 15 bases left between them.

The genes are TRBV23-1 and TRBJ2-3; 12 bases are shared with TRBD1. TRBV23-1 is known as an ORF, though its function is uncertain. J gave up 7 bases and V 0 bases, and 8 bases lay outside the gene matches. This CDR3 has 17 amino acids. CDR3 in DNA: TGCGCCAGCAGTCAATCCAGGGGGACAGGGGGCACGTATACGCAGTATTTT. This translates into CASSQSRGTGGTYTQYF.

This clone is a singleton in its sample. This sequence joins TRBV2 and TRBJ2-1; 8 bases are shared with TRBD2. CDR3 size: 19 residues. V was pared by 9 bases and J by 4 bases, with 23 bases of the junction left unmatched. Germline V gives CDR1 SNHLY, CDR2 FYNNEI. The CDR3 DNA reads TGTGCCAGATTAGGGGACTCCCCCAATATAGCGGGACCGTACAATGAGCAGTTCTTC. Its protein product is CARLGDSPNIAGPYNEQFF.

The CDR3 spells CASSFAGVGQPQHF. CDR3 DNA sequence: TGTGCCAGCAGCTTTGCAGGGGTCGGGCAGCCCCAGCATTTT. The chain joins TRBV5-8 to TRBJ1-5; tentatively, D is TRBD1 (6 bases). This CDR3 is 14 amino acids long. Germline values: CDR1 SGHTS, CDR2 YDEGEE. V lost 2 bases and J lost 7, with 13 bases in between.

The genes are TRBV14 and TRBJ2-7; 7 bases map to TRBD2. The germline gives CDR1 SGHDN, CDR2 FVKESK. The CDR3 totals 16 residues. V lost 3 bases, J lost 3 bases, and 11 bases stayed unmatched. CDR3 residues: CASSHSSGADLYEQYF. The CDR3 nucleotides are TGTGCCAGCAGCCATTCCAGCGGGGCGGACCTCTACGAGCAGTACTTC.

V gene TRBV7-9 combines with J gene TRBJ2-7, with TRBD2 identical over 9 bases. CDR1 SEHNR and CDR2 FQNEAQ come from the germline V gene (reference sequence). The CDR3 contains 15 residues. The ends lost 1 base at V and 7 bases at J; junction bases unmatched: 8. Here the CDR3 DNA reads TGTGCCAGCAGCTTAGTTCTTGGGACTAGCAGAGAGCAGTACTTC. It yields the protein CASSLVLGTSREQYF.

V usage is TRBV15 and J usage is TRBJ2-5, with D perhaps TRBD2 (6 bases). The CDR3 covers 15 residues. V was clipped by 3 bases and J by 1 base, with 12 bases between them. Germline loops: CDR1 LNHNV, CDR2 YYDKDF (reference sequence). CDR3 sequence (DNA): TGTGCCACCAGCAGCGACTCGGGACTCCAAGAGACCCAGTACTTC. This encodes CATSSDSGLQETQYF.

This clone is medium-sized (0.01 to 0.1%) within its sample. The chain combines TRBV7-8 with TRBJ2-2, with a weak D call TRBD2 (6 bases). CDR1 and CDR2 from the germline V gene are SGHVS and FQNEAQ. V gave up 4 bases and J gave up 6 bases, with 21 bases separating them. The CDR3 totals 17 residues. The CDR3 region is CASSSAGLGLVAGELFF. In DNA form, the CDR3 reads TGTGCCAGCAGCTCCGCGGGGCTGGGACTGGTCGCCGGGGAGCTGTTTTTT.

The V and J genes are TRBV21-1 and TRBJ2-1; whether TRBD2, the table's D call, matches the DNA was not checked. TRBV21-1 is a pseudogene locus. There are 15 residues in the CDR3. The CDR3 is CASSKVELADNEQFF. The CDR3, as DNA: TGTGCCAGCAGCAAAGTTGAGCTAGCGGACAATGAGCAGTTCTTC.

The CDR3 sequence: CATSTPTREVGWGEQFF. DNA for the CDR3: TGTGCCACCAGCACGCCCACCCGGGAGGTGGGCTGGGGTGAGCAGTTCTTC. This chain joins TRBV15 and TRBJ2-1; 7 bases fit TRBD2. The CDR3 runs to 17 residues. Per germline, CDR1 LNHNV and CDR2 YYDKDF (reference sequence). With 4 bases clipped from V and 9 bases from J, the junction kept 18 bases outside the gene matches. Using reference TRBV15 and TRBJ2-1 for the parts outside the CDR3, the full variable domain is DAMVIQNPRYQVTQFGKPVTLSCSQTLNHNVMYWYQQKSSQAPKLLFHYYDKDFNNEADTPDNFQSRRPNTSFCFLDIRSPGLGDTAMYLCATSTPTREVGWGEQFFGPGTRLTVL.

The chain is built from TRBV27 and TRBJ2-3; tentative D call: TRBD1 (6 bases). This CDR3 contains 15 residues. The V end lost 6 bases, the J end lost 7 bases, and 20 bases lay between the germline ends. The germline V gene encodes CDR1 MNHEY and CDR2 SMNVEV (reference sequence). The CDR3 DNA is TGTGCCAGCAGCCCCCGGGACAACCGTGTTCATACGCAGTATTTT. Amino acid sequence: CASSPRDNRVHTQYF.

The rearrangement joins TRBV9 to TRBJ2-1; D call uncertain. Germline CDR1 and CDR2: SGDLS and YYNGEE. CDR3 length: 15 amino acids. V was cut by 3 bases and J by 6 bases, with 16 bases left in between. CDR3 region: CASSAVAALGNEQFF. The CDR3 nucleotides are TGTGCCAGCAGCGCAGTAGCCGCCCTAGGCAATGAGCAGTTCTTC. Full variable domain (remainder filled in from reference TRBV9 and TRBJ2-1): DSGVTQTPKHLITATGQRVTLRCSPRSGDLSVYWYQQSLDQGLQFLIQYYNGEERAKGNILERFSAQQFPDLHSELNLSSLELGDSALYFCASSAVAALGNEQFFGPGTRLTVL.

This chain connects TRBV9 to TRBJ2-3, with 15 bases that match TRBD2. The trim removed 4 bases at V and 7 bases at J, leaving 7 bases unmatched. CDR1 and CDR2 from the germline V gene are SGDLS and YYNGEE. The CDR3 is 16 residues long. The CDR3 loop reads CASSLRTSGGANTQYF. The DNA for the CDR3 is TGTGCCAGCAGCCTAAGGACTAGCGGGGGGGCGAATACGCAGTATTTT.

J is TRBJ1-2 and V is TRBV6-5; 7 nucleotides agree with TRBD1. The germline CDR1 and CDR2 sequences are MNHEY and SVGAGI. The V segment lost 2 bases and the J segment 4 bases; nucleotides outside the gene matches: 10. CDR3 size: 16 residues. The CDR3 here is CASSYEAGGSAYGYTF. CDR3 nucleotides: TGTGCCAGCAGTTACGAAGCAGGGGGATCCGCCTATGGCTACACCTTC.

The rearrangement uses TRBV28 and TRBJ1-2, with 9 bases that match TRBD1. This CDR3 is built from 15 residues. Trimming took 5 bases from V and 4 from J; bases not matched to a gene: 8. The germline V gene encodes CDR1 MDHEN and CDR2 SYDVKM. CDR3 DNA: TGTGCCAGCAGTCCTCCGGGACAGGGACGCTATGGCTACACCTTC. Translating gives CASSPPGQGRYGYTF.

This clone was seen a few times. CDR3 sequence reads: CASSDSASGGDTQYF. In DNA, the CDR3 is TGTGCCAGCAGTGACTCAGCTAGCGGGGGGGATACGCAGTATTTT. The chain couples TRBV6-4 to TRBJ2-3; 11 nucleotides agree with TRBD2. J lost 6 bases, V lost 0 bases, and 2 bases had no gene match. This CDR3 comprises 15 residues. Germline V gene sequence: CDR1 MRHNA, CDR2 SNTAGT.

V and J are TRBV7-3 and TRBJ2-1, with 8 bases that match TRBD2. Germline assignment: CDR1 SGHTA and CDR2 FQGTGA. V was pared by 2 bases and J by 2 bases, with 8 bases of the junction left unmatched. This CDR3 is built from 17 residues. The DNA for the CDR3 is TGTGCCAGCAGCTTACGGGGGGGCGAGGGCGCCTACAATGAGCAGTTCTTC. Protein sequence: CASSLRGGEGAYNEQFF.